This T cell receptor (beta chain) comes out of a study of T cell changes during pregnancy in multiple sclerosis (dated by TCRdb to about 2019). Regarding the complete study: Changes in the T cell repertoire over the course of pregnancy were examined in this study in women with multiple sclerosis.

The library came from the immunoSEQ multiplex PCR assay. In its TCRdb copy, this immuneACCESS table keeps in-frame sequences only and misses some clones. Where compared with another copy, unresolved V genes explain less than half of these, and the others have no known cause. In this sample the table shows 70,000 to 95,000 clones, approximately 92% of which occur a single time. The top ten constitute around 4.5% of the sample. The CDR3 runs 14 amino acids, cysteine and phenylalanine included. The sequence is cut down to CDR3 DNA, 42 bases in frame from base 1. V and J lose 8 bases and 4 bases, and a span of 17 bases separates them. The germline V gene (reference sequence) yields LNHDA for CDR1 and SQIVND for CDR2. A word on this clone: Its target antigen remains unknown. Per-base qualities were not stored, and no clone one base away is much larger.

Rearrangement joined TRBV19 to TRBJ2-5; the best D guess is TRBD1, with 5 bases matching. This TCR came from a female donor with multiple sclerosis, enrolled in a pregnancy study. Sequencing used peripheral blood, obtained in the first trimester of pregnancy. The CDR3 protein: CASSLGRVGETQYF. The DNA sequence is TGTGCCAGTTCTCTTGGCAGGGTTGGAGAGACCCAGTACTTC.